This T cell receptor beta chain was profiled in a study of shared clonotypes between healthy human individuals. Study-wide context: The study used three CD4 naive, three CD4 memory, two CD8 naive and one CD8 memory plate per donor.

In the case of this clone: The same CDR3 also results from other DNA sequences found in this sample.

How the authors handled the data: Filtering differed since immunoSEQ provided only junctions, with no quality scores. Only in-frame clones appear in the TCRdb table, and some are missing; sequencing was by immunoSEQ multiplex PCR. V and J calls and clone size are copied from that table; D and trimming were computed from the DNA. This repertoire shows hundreds of thousands of clones, 95% to 96% found once; its top ten account for about 0.12%. Naive CD8 cells comprised CD45RO-negative, CCR7-positively selected cells, excluding terminally differentiated effector memory CD45RA+ cells. The sequenced sample consisted of naive CD8+ T cells sorted from blood. The TCR sequence derives from a woman aged 25 to 39 in good health.

The CDR3 spells CASSQDRRTEAFF. CDR3 nucleotides: TGCGCCAGCAGCCAAGATAGGCGGACTGAAGCTTTCTTT. V is TRBV4-1 and J is TRBJ1-1; no reliable D call. The ends were cut back, 0 bases at V and 5 bases at J, with 7 bases in the middle. Germline-derived CDR1 and CDR2 are MGHRA and YSYEKL. This CDR3 spans 13 amino acids.